Included here is one T cell receptor (beta chain) sequence, with context. The target antigen is unknown. Naive-designated CD8 cells lacked CD45RO, were positively enriched for CCR7, and omitted terminally differentiated effector memory CD45RA+ cells. The sample is drawn from a study of shared clonotypes between healthy human individuals. Regarding the study as a whole: What limited the represented genetic and exposure-history diversity was the small number of donors. Against clonotypes common to all four donors, non-shared ones had lower generation probabilities.

Per the germline V gene, CDR1 is LNHDA and CDR2 is SQIVND (reference sequence). V was cut by 5 bases and J by 6 bases, with 10 bases left in between. The CDR3 spans 13 residues. A deep-level run was used for the assay. The method was immunoSEQ multiplex PCR; TCRdb's version includes in-frame clones alone and lacks a portion of them. Of around 1.9 million clones listed, roughly 91% are singletons. The receptor was isolated from a man younger than 30 in good health. Some clones in this sample may be carry-over from other donors' samples. The gene calls are TRBV19 and TRBJ2-2; D uncertain. Input material: naive CD8+ T cells from PBMCs. The CDR3 nucleotides are TGTGCCAGTAGTGAAGTAGTGGCCGGGGAGCTGTTTTTT. Amino acids: CASSEVVAGELFF.